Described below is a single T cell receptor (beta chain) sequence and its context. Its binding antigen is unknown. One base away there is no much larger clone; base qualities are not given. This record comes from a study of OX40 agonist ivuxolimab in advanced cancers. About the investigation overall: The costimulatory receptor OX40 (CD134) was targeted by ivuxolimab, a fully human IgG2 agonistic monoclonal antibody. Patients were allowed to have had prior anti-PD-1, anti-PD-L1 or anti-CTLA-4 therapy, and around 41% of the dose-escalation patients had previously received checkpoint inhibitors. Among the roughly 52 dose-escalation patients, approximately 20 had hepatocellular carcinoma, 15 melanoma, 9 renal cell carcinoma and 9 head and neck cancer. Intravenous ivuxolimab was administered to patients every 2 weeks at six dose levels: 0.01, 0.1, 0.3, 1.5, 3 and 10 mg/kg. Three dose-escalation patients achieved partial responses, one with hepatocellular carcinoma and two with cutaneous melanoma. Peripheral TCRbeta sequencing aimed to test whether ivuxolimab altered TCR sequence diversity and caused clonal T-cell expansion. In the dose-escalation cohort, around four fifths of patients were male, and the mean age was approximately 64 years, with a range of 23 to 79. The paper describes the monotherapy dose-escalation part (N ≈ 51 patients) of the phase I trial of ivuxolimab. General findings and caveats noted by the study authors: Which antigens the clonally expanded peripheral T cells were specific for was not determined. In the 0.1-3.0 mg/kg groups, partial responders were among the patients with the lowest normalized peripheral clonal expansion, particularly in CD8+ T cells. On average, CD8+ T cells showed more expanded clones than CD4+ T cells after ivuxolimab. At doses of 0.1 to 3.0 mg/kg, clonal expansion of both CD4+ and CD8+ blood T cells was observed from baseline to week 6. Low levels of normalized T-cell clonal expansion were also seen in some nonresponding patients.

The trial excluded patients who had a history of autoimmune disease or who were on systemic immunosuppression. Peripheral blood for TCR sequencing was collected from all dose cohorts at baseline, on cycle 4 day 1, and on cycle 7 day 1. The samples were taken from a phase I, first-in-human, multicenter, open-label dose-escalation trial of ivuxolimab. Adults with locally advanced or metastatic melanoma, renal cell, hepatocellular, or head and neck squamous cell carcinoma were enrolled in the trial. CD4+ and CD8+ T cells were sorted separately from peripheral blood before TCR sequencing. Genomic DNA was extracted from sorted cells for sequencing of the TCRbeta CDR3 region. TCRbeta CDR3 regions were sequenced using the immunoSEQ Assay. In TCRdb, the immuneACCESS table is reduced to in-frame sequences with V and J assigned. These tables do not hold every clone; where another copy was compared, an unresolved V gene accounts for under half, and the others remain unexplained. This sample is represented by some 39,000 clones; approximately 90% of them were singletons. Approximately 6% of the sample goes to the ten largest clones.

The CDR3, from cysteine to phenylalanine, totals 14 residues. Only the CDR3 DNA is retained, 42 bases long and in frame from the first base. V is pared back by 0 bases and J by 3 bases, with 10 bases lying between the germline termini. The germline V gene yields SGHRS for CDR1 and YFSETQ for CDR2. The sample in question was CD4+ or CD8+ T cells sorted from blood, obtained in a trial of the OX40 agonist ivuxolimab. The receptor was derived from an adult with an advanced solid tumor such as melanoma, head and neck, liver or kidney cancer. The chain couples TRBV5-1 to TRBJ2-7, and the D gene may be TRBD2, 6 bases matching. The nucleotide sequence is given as TGCGCCAGCAGCTTGGCCGGGGGTGTCTACGAGCAGTACTTC. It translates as CASSLAGGVYEQYF.